This record looks at one T cell receptor (beta chain) sequence and its context. There is no known antigen for this receptor. Base qualities are not provided; no much larger clone lies one nucleotide away. The entry originates in a study of human T cells and chemical hapten exposure (TCRdb year 2021). Looking at the study overall: The libraries were sequenced as a pool, and the TCR yield per sample differed mostly because of small variations in library volumes within the pool. Peripheral blood TCR repertoire changes were tracked in vivo in alopecia patients during primary and secondary sensitization to the hapten diphenylcyclopropenone (DPC). General study outcomes and caveats: DPC sensitization did not change how many TCRs were above 1 in 1000 frequency, and no evidence was found of alterations in global repertoire structure. Repeated subsampling changed both the strength of the expansion versus patch-test correlation and the threshold at which the correlation became significant.

Total RNA was extracted from unfractionated whole blood collected in Tempus Blood RNA tubes. About five healthy volunteers served as TCR sequencing controls and were bled at day 0, 2 weeks and 6 weeks. During library preparation, unique molecular identifiers were attached to individual cDNA molecules so that TCRs could be counted in a quantitative, reproducible way. Both TCR alpha and TCR beta chains were sequenced from each blood RNA sample. In the paper's pipeline: Samples had a median of roughly 91,000 TCRs, with a range from 23,224 to 690,600. V, J and CDR3 annotation of the TCR reads was carried out using the Decombinator software suite. For PS versus PT1 abundance plots, all samples were subsampled to the same number of TCRs (28,000). TCRs were defined as expanded if absent before sensitization and observed at least eight times at the 2-week time point. The public reads were run again by TCRdb, first through fastp at Q25 and then through MiXCR, and only productive beta chains were kept. Entries are consolidated by CDR3 protein sequence, retaining the most common genes and DNA. For this entry, the V and J calls and clone size follow TCRdb and not the study's own pipeline. This sample is represented by roughly 120,000 distinct CDR3 sequences; over 7.5% of them were singletons. The top ten hold over 1.1% of the sample.

Looking up the germline V gene yields CDR1 SGDLS and CDR2 YYNGEE. V ends up 0 bases short and J 6 bases short, with an unmatched junction base count of 6. The CDR3 has 16 amino acids, counting the end cysteine and phenylalanine. Just the 48-base CDR3 DNA is kept, in frame starting at base 1. The sequence was obtained from a human donor in good health. Some clones in this sample may be carry-over from other donors' samples. Donor details come from another sample of the same person, matched by shared clones. Sequenced sample: whole blood. The chain couples TRBV9 to TRBJ2-1, with 10 bases aligning to TRBD1. Here is the DNA: TGTGCCAGCAGCGTAGGGGGACAGGGGAGCCCCAATGAGCAGTTCTTC. Its product reads: CASSVGGQGSPNEQFF.